This paragraph reports one TCR beta chain. The data are from a study of blood T cell repertoires in COVID-19. Study in general: Collection of acute and convalescent COVID-19 samples took place in the United States, Italy and Spain. The analysed material was cDNA or gDNA that came from T cells, B-cell-depleted T cells, or PBMCs.

CDR3 size: 15 residues. The V segment lost 5 bases and the J segment 8 bases; nucleotides outside the gene matches: 12. Germline loops: CDR1 MDHEN, CDR2 SYDVKM. In the study's own analysis: How many nucleated cells were present was estimated from reference gene primer amplification. Assay: immunoSEQ multiplex PCR; the TCRdb copy retains only in-frame clones and omits some. The V and J calls and clone size come from that table; D and trimming were worked out from the DNA. The data show approximately 150,000 clones, with about four fifths seen just once and roughly 4.8% held by the top ten. The sequence came from a human donor in a cohort sampled during active COVID-19. The chain joins TRBV28 to TRBJ2-1, with 7 nucleotides matching TRBD1. Sequencing was done on a sample of peripheral blood. Written as DNA, the CDR3 is TGTGCCAGCAGTCTACATTTGAAAGGGGGCTATGAGCAGTTCTTC. Residues: CASSLHLKGGYEQFF.